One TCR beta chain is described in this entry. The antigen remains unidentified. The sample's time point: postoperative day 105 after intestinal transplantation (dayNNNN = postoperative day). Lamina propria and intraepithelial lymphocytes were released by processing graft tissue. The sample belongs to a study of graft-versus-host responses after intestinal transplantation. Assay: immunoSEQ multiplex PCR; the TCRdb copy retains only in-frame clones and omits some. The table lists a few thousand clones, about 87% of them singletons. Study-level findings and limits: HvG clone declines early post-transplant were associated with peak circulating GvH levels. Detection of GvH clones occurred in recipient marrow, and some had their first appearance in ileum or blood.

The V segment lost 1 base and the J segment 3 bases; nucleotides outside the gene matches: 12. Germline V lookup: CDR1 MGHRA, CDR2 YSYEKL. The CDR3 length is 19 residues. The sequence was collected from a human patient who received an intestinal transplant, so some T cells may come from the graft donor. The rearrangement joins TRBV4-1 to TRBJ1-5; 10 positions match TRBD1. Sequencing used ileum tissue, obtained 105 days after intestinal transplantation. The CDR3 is CASSQGGQGYPPINQPQHF. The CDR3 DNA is TGCGCCAGCAGCCAAGGGGGACAGGGGTACCCACCCATCAATCAGCCCCAGCATTTT.